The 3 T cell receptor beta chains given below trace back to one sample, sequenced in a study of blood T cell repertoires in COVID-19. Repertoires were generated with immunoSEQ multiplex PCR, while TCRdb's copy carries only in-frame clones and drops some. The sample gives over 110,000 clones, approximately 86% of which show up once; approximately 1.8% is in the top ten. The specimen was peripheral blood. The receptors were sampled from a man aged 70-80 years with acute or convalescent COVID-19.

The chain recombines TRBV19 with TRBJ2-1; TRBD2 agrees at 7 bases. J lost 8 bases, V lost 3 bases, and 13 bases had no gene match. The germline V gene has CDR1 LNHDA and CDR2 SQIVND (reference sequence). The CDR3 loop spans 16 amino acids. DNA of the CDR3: TGTGCCAGTAGTATCGAGCGGGGACTTTCGCACTATGAGCAGTTCTTC. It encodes CASSIERGLSHYEQFF.

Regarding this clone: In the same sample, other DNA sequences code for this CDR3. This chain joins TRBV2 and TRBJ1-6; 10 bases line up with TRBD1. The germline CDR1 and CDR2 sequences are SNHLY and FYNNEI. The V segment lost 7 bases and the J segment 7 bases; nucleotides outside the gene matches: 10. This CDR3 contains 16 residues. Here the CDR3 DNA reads TGTGCCAGCATCGACGACAGGGGGCTCGGCAATTCACCCCTCCACTTT. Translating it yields CASIDDRGLGNSPLHF.

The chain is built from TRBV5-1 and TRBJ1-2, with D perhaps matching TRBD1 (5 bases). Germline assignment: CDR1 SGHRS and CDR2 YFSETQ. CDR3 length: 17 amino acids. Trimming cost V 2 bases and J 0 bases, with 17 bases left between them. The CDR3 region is CASSLIAAGFSNYGYTF. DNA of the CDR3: TGCGCCAGCAGCTTAATAGCCGCAGGGTTTTCTAACTATGGCTACACCTTC.